This T cell receptor beta chain emerged from a study of metastatic and nonmetastatic thyroid tumors. All patients were untreated before thyroid surgery. V trimming: 2 bases; J trimming: 5 bases; junction bases outside the gene matches: 13. Germline lookup yields CDR1 DFQATT and CDR2 SNEGSKA (reference sequence). This CDR3 spans 16 amino acids. TCRdb re-clonotyped the PCR reads via MiXCR. The table has over 15,000 clones, roughly an eighth seen once. The TCR sequence derives from a female donor with papillary thyroid cancer or a benign thyroid nodule (not recorded which). Some clones in this sample may be carry-over from other donors' samples. Input material: tumor tissue. V is TRBV20-1 and J is TRBJ1-2; TRBD1 aligns across 8 bases. The CDR3 bases are TGCAGTGCTAGACCTACCCGGGACAGGCTGCAGTATGGCTACACCTTC. This codes for CSARPTRDRLQYGYTF.